This TCR beta chain was profiled in a study of relationships among human T cell subsets. From mRNA, alpha and beta CDR3 regions were amplified using semiquantitative ARM-PCR. Exponential amplification used communal superprimers after tagged nested gene-specific primers in ARM-PCR. TCRdb re-analysed the multiplex PCR reads in MiXCR, keeping a single row per CDR3 protein. Of roughly 2,400 distinct CDR3 sequences in the sample, about 42% were seen once. The ends were cut back, 6 bases at V and 1 base at J, with 12 bases in the middle. In germline, CDR1 is DFQATT, CDR2 SNEGSKA (reference sequence). The CDR3 extends over 13 amino acids. Findings and caveats of the study: Regulatory and Th2 subsets had few clones over 100 reads, unlike CD8+ cytotoxic cells. Bead sorting may have left some CD4+CD8+ double-positive cells. Across seven subsets, gene usage, CDR3 length and N-additions did not differ significantly. Many CDR3s were shared across Th1, Th2 and regulatory subsets.

Of note for this clonotype: What it binds is unknown.

J is TRBJ1-1 and V is TRBV20-1; D ambiguous. Sequenced sample: activated T cells sorted from blood. The subset: CD45RA-RO-CD69+ activated T cells. This receptor was obtained from a man in his forties in good health. The CDR3 loop reads CSAPHGSNTEAFF. CDR3 DNA sequence: TGCAGTGCCCCTCATGGGTCGAACACTGAAGCTTTCTTT.